A single sample gave rise to the 27 T cell receptor beta chains below, sequenced in a study of beta chain features in type 1 diabetes. Study-level points and caveats: All four CD4+ subsets of Type 1 diabetes patients contained TCRB CDR3s that were moderately but significantly shorter.

Every bit of the isolated RNA underwent reverse transcription, so sequencing read expressed TCRB transcripts. The table came from immunoSEQ multiplex PCR; TCRdb's copy has only in-frame clones and leaves some out. The table records a few hundred thousand clones, approximately 13% of them present only once. What these receptors recognize is not known. Sequencing used naive CD4+ T cells from blood. These receptors originate from a woman younger than 35 with type 1 diabetes.

This clone was recorded a few times. Other DNA sequences in the same sample also yield this CDR3. The V call is TRBV7-9, the J call TRBJ1-1; 7 bases map to TRBD1. V trimming: 6 bases; J trimming: 1 base; junction bases outside the gene matches: 5. The germline V gene encodes CDR1 SEHNR and CDR2 FQNEAQ (reference sequence). The CDR3 is 14 amino acids. CDR3 sequence (DNA): TGTGCCAGCAGTTTACAGGGGCCGAACACTGAAGCTTTCTTT. Protein: CASSLQGPNTEAFF.

There are a few counts of this clone. CDR3 protein: CASSSKPGQTYF. As DNA, the CDR3 is TGTGCCAGCAGCTCGAAGCCGGGACAGACGTACTTC. The rearrangement uses TRBV14 and TRBJ2-5; TRBD1 agrees at 7 bases. The CDR3 consists of 12 residues. J was trimmed by 13 bases and V by 5 bases; bases with no gene match: 10. CDR1 and CDR2 (germline): SGHDN, FVKESK.

The rearrangement links TRBV25-1 to TRBJ1-1; D uncertain. The V end lost 1 base, the J end lost 1 base, and 10 bases lay between the germline ends. The CDR3 extends over 15 amino acids. The germline V gene encodes CDR1 MGHDK and CDR2 SYGVNS. In nucleotides, the CDR3 is TGTGCCAGCAGTGAATTCGGCGGGCCGAACACTGAAGCTTTCTTT. It yields the protein CASSEFGGPNTEAFF. The full variable domain, its missing parts supplied by reference TRBV25-1 and TRBJ1-1, is EADIYQTPRYLVIGTGKKITLECSQTMGHDKMYWYQQDPGMELHLIHYSYGVNSTEKGDLSSESTVSRIRTEHFPLTLESARPSHTSQYLCASSEFGGPNTEAFFGQGTRLTVV.

A few counts support this clone. The chain is built from TRBV15 and TRBJ1-2; the D gene is possibly TRBD1 (5 bases). CDR1 is LNHNV and CDR2 is YYDKDF in the germline V gene (reference sequence). V shed 0 bases and J shed 7 bases, with 15 bases lying between them. The CDR3 has 15 amino acids. In DNA, the CDR3 is TGTGCCACCAGCAGAGATCCAGGGCAGGAGCTTGGCTACACCTTC. The encoded protein is CATSRDPGQELGYTF.

This clone was picked up a small number of times. This rearrangement joins TRBV19 to TRBJ2-7; no reliable D call. Trimming took off 5 bases at V and 3 bases at J, with 14 bases between the two ends. Looked up from germline, CDR1 is LNHDA and CDR2 is SQIVND (reference sequence). The CDR3 loop spans 14 amino acids. The CDR3 bases are TGTGCCAGTAGTTTCTCGGCCAGCGACTACGAGCAGTACTTC. Translating gives CASSFSASDYEQYF.

The chain is built from TRBV7-9 and TRBJ2-2, with 7 bases that match TRBD2. The CDR3 sequence is 15 residues long. Per the germline V gene, CDR1 is SEHNR and CDR2 is FQNEAQ (reference sequence). V shed 3 bases, J shed 4 bases, and the junction held 5 bases outside the gene matches. The CDR3 region is CASSFASGSTGELFF. CDR3 coding DNA: TGTGCCAGCAGCTTCGCTAGCGGTAGCACCGGGGAGCTGTTTTTT.

This clone occurred a few times. The V gene is TRBV28, the J gene TRBJ2-3; D is undetermined. The CDR3 is made up of 13 amino acids. Germline V gives CDR1 MDHEN, CDR2 SYDVKM. V lost 7 bases and J lost 1, with 9 bases in between. The CDR3, as DNA: TGTGCCAGCAAGAGGTCCGGCACAGATACGCAGTATTTT. This codes for CASKRSGTDTQYF.

V is TRBV6-5 and J is TRBJ1-2; TRBD1 aligns across 7 bases. Germline CDR1 and CDR2: MNHEY and SVGAGI. Trimming at V came to 5 bases and at J to 4 bases, leaving 4 bases not matched to a gene. The CDR3 loop spans 13 amino acids. CDR3 bases: TGTGCCAGCAGTCCACGGGACAGCTATGGCTACACCTTC. It is translated as CASSPRDSYGYTF.

V gene TRBV19 combines with J gene TRBJ1-1; TRBD1 matches at 7 bases. The trim removed 7 bases at V and 4 bases at J, leaving 9 bases unmatched. The CDR3 is 14 residues long. The germline CDR1 and CDR2 sequences are LNHDA and SQIVND (reference sequence). CDR3 in amino acids: CASKGASGGTEAFF. CDR3 nucleotide sequence: TGTGCCAGTAAGGGTGCGTCAGGGGGCACTGAAGCTTTCTTT.

This sequence joins TRBV30 and TRBJ2-3; 7 positions match TRBD2. The CDR3 is made up of 16 amino acids. Germline V gene lookup returns CDR1 GTSNPN and CDR2 SVGIG (reference sequence). Trimming at V came to 2 bases and at J to 0 bases, leaving 8 bases not matched to a gene. The CDR3 sequence: CAWSWGYSGSTDTQYF. For the CDR3, the DNA is TGTGCCTGGAGTTGGGGATATAGCGGGAGCACAGATACGCAGTATTTT.

This rearrangement joins TRBV28 to TRBJ2-7, with TRBD2 matching 10 bases. The CDR3 loop spans 16 amino acids. V shed 4 bases, J shed 10 bases, and the junction held 16 bases outside the gene matches. CDR1 MDHEN and CDR2 SYDVKM come from the germline V gene. CDR3 in DNA: TGTGCCAGCAGTTCTCCCTCCGTTGCCCTAGCGGGAGCTCAGTACGTC. Protein sequence: CASSSPSVALAGAQYV.

V usage is TRBV21-1 and J usage is TRBJ2-2; the table's D call, TRBD2, has no DNA check behind it. TRBV21-1 is reported as a pseudogene. CDR3 length: 20 amino acids. CDR3: CASSNRPQREGQGRTGELFF. DNA for the CDR3: TGTGCCAGCAGCAATCGTCCACAGCGGGAGGGCCAGGGGAGAACCGGGGAGCTGTTTTTT.

The rearrangement joins TRBV28 to TRBJ1-1, with a weak D call TRBD1 (5 bases). The germline V gene encodes CDR1 MDHEN and CDR2 SYDVKM. Trimming took off 8 bases at V and 1 base at J, with 11 bases between the two ends. This CDR3 is built from 13 residues. The DNA of the CDR3 is TGTGCCAGCCGCTGGACACCGAACACTGAAGCTTTCTTT. Translating gives CASRWTPNTEAFF.

This clone has a handful of counts. The chain carries TRBV4-3 and TRBJ1-4; 8 bases are shared with TRBD1. After removal of 3 bases from V and 8 bases from J, the junction contained 8 bases not matched to a gene. Germline CDR1 LGHNA, CDR2 YSLEER. The CDR3 totals 15 residues. CDR3 residues: CASSQDTGGEEKLFF. The CDR3, as DNA: TGCGCCAGCAGCCAGGATACAGGGGGAGAGGAAAAACTGTTTTTT.

The CDR3 loop reads CASGLVLGQPNNQPQHF. CDR3 sequence (DNA): TGTGCTAGTGGTTTGGTGCTTGGACAGCCGAACAATCAGCCCCAGCATTTT. This chain uses TRBV12-5 with TRBJ1-5; D might be TRBD1 (6 bases). Trimming pared 0 bases from V and 3 bases from J, leaving 15 bases between. The CDR3 has 17 residues. CDR1 is LGHNT, CDR2 FRNRAP, per germline.

This clone occurred a few times. The rearrangement uses TRBV30 and TRBJ1-2, with 7 bases matching TRBD1. V was clipped by 7 bases and J by 0 bases; unmatched bases: 5. The CDR3 consists of 13 residues. The germline CDR1 and CDR2 sequences are GTSNPN and SVGIG (reference sequence). The CDR3 sequence is CAYGQAANYGYTF. The CDR3 region has the DNA TGTGCCTACGGACAGGCCGCTAACTATGGCTACACCTTC.

This clone showed up just a few times. The chain joins TRBV6-5 to TRBJ2-1; a weak D match, TRBD2 (6 bases). Germline V gives CDR1 MNHEY, CDR2 SVGAGI. The V end lost 6 bases, the J end lost 8 bases, and 17 bases lay between the germline ends. This CDR3 contains 14 residues. CDR3: CASRRGGGADEQFF. CDR3 sequence (DNA): TGTGCCAGCAGGAGAGGTGGAGGGGCAGATGAGCAGTTCTTC.

This clone has more than one count but fewer than ten. This chain's CDR3 is CASSFDRGSGETQYF. CDR3 bases: TGTGCCAGCAGCTTTGACAGGGGGTCTGGGGAGACCCAGTACTTC. The V call is TRBV7-2, the J call TRBJ2-5, with 9 bases identical to TRBD1. The CDR3 spans 15 residues. Germline CDR1 SGHTA, CDR2 FQGNSA. With 3 bases clipped from V and 5 bases from J, the junction kept 7 bases outside the gene matches.

The rearrangement joins TRBV5-4 to TRBJ2-3; 10 positions agree with TRBD2. This CDR3 spans 16 amino acids. The germline V gene encodes CDR1 SGHNT and CDR2 YYREEE (reference sequence). Trimming took 0 bases from V and 2 from J; bases not matched to a gene: 3. CDR3 loop: CASSLVAGGITDTQYF. DNA of the CDR3: TGTGCCAGCAGCTTGGTAGCGGGAGGAATCACAGATACGCAGTATTTT.

This clone was seen a handful of times. V usage is TRBV30 and J usage is TRBJ1-1; tentative D call: TRBD1 (5 bases). The CDR3 extends over 13 amino acids. Germline V gene lookup returns CDR1 GTSNPN and CDR2 SVGIG (reference sequence). Trimming removed 8 bases from V and 6 bases from J, with 19 bases in between. The CDR3 reads CATSADRGSEAFF. The CDR3 coding sequence is TGTGCCACCTCGGCGGACCGGGGGTCTGAAGCTTTCTTT.

The chain links TRBV28 to TRBJ2-5; D is unresolved. Germline CDR1 reads MDHEN; CDR2 reads SYDVKM. V was cut by 6 bases and J by 6 bases, with 8 bases left in between. CDR3 size: 11 residues. Here the CDR3 reads CASRTAKTQYF. The CDR3 region has the DNA TGTGCCAGCAGGACTGCAAAGACCCAGTACTTC.

The chain uses TRBV19 and TRBJ2-1; a weak D match, TRBD2 (6 bases). The germline V and J ends were trimmed by 5 bases and 6 bases, with 11 bases remaining between them. There are 13 residues in the CDR3. Germline loops: CDR1 LNHDA, CDR2 SQIVND (reference sequence). In DNA, the CDR3 is TGTGCCAGTAGTGTGGCGACTAGCAATGAGCAGTTCTTC. Protein sequence: CASSVATSNEQFF.

This clone was counted only a few times. The chain combines TRBV19 with TRBJ1-2; 10 bases match TRBD1. Germline V gives CDR1 LNHDA, CDR2 SQIVND (reference sequence). This CDR3 is 14 amino acids long. J gave up 3 bases and V 5 bases, and 3 bases lay outside the gene matches. The CDR3 loop is CASSPGQGDYGYTF. CDR3 bases: TGTGCCAGTAGTCCTGGACAGGGGGACTATGGCTACACCTTC.

The chain employs TRBV14 and TRBJ2-5, with TRBD1 as a possible D gene (5 bases). The CDR3 covers 14 residues. Germline CDR1 is SGHDN and CDR2 is FVKESK. V lost 0 bases and J 5 bases, leaving 10 bases between the germline ends. The CDR3 here is CASSQDRVGETQYF. The CDR3 bases are TGTGCCAGCAGCCAAGACAGGGTAGGGGAGACCCAGTACTTC.

This clone was detected a few times. The chain carries TRBV18 and TRBJ2-2; 9 bases align to TRBD2. Trimming removed 2 bases from V and 3 bases from J; junction bases left unmatched: 7. Germline V gene data show CDR1 as KGHSH and CDR2 as LQKENI. The CDR3 consists of 17 residues. CDR3 residues: CASSPVAGGPHTGELFF. CDR3 nucleotides: TGTGCCAGCTCACCAGTCGCGGGAGGGCCCCACACCGGGGAGCTGTTTTTT.

This clone was counted a few times. Other DNA sequences of this sample code for an identical CDR3. The J gene is TRBJ2-2, the V gene TRBV18; D is perhaps TRBD2 (5 bases). There are 15 residues in the CDR3. V lost 1 base, J lost 2 bases, and 8 bases lay in between. CDR1 is KGHSH and CDR2 is LQKENI in the germline V gene. This chain's CDR3 is CASSPQGVNTGELFF. Written as DNA, the CDR3 is TGTGCCAGCTCACCACAGGGAGTTAACACCGGGGAGCTGTTTTTT. Combining the CDR3 with reference TRBV18 and TRBJ2-2 gives the whole variable domain NAGVMQNPRHLVRRRGQEARLRCSPMKGHSHVYWYRQLPEEGLKFMVYLQKENIIDESGMPKERFSAEFPKEGPSILRIQQVVRGDSAAYFCASSPQGVNTGELFFGEGSRLTVL.

In DNA, the CDR3 is TGTGCCAGCAGTGATTACACCAGTAATGGCTACACCTTC. This sequence encodes CASSDYTSNGYTF. The chain is built from TRBV25-1 and TRBJ1-2; D is undetermined. V lost 3 bases and J 6 bases, leaving 11 bases between the germline ends. The CDR3 runs 13 residues. Germline V gives CDR1 MGHDK, CDR2 SYGVNS.